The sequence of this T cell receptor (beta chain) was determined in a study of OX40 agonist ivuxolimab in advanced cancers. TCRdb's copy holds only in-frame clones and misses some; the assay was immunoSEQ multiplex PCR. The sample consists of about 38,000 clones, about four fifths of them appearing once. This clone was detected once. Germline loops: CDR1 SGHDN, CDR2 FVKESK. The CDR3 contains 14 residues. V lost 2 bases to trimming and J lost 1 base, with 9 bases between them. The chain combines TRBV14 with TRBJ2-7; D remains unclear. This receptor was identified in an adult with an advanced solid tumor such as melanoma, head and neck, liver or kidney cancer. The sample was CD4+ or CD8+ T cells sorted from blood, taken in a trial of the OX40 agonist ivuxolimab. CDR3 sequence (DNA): TGTGCCAGCAGCCAACTGACAATTTCCTACGAGCAGTACTTC. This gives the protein CASSQLTISYEQYF.